This entry concerns a single T cell receptor beta chain. Different DNA sequences within this sample yield the same CDR3. TCRdb keeps only in-frame clones here, not all; method: immunoSEQ multiplex PCR. Among 150,000 or so clones listed, around 85% were seen once. The CDR3 extends over 14 amino acids. V was pared by 7 bases and J by 2 bases, with 14 bases between. Germline assignment: CDR1 LNHDA and CDR2 SQIVND (reference sequence). These data originate in a study of blood T cell repertoires in COVID-19. The genes are TRBV19 and TRBJ1-1; a weak D match, TRBD1 (5 bases). The sample consisted of peripheral blood. This receptor was identified in a man aged 55 to 70 with active or convalescent COVID-19. CDR3 sequence: CASNPGQLNTEAFF. The CDR3 region has the DNA TGTGCCAGTAACCCCGGACAACTAAACACTGAAGCTTTCTTT.